Presented here are 5 T cell receptor beta chains from one specimen sequenced in a study of blood T cell repertoires in COVID-19. This table comes from immunoSEQ multiplex PCR, and its TCRdb copy is limited to in-frame clones, with some not included. The sample lists more than 95,000 clones, roughly 74% seen once, with 6% in the top ten. The sequencing sample was made of peripheral blood. The receptors derive from an older man with COVID-19, enrolled during active disease.

The chain recombines TRBV7-2 with TRBJ2-1, with 9 bases aligning to TRBD2. The germline V gene encodes CDR1 SGHTA and CDR2 FQGNSA. The CDR3 sequence is 15 residues long. Trimming took 5 bases from V and 8 from J; bases not matched to a gene: 10. The CDR3 DNA follows: TGTGCCAGCAGCGCCGATAGCGGGAGTAGGGATGAGCAGTTCTTC. Its translation is CASSADSGSRDEQFF. Full variable domain (remainder filled in from reference TRBV7-2 and TRBJ2-1): GAGVSQSPSNKVTEKGKDVELRCDPISGHTALYWYRQSLGQGLEFLIYFQGNSAPDKSGLPSDRFSAERTGGSVSTLTIQRTQQEDSAVYLCASSADSGSRDEQFFGPGTRLTVL.

This clone showed up just a few times. The CDR3 sequence: CASSLWDRAYEKLFF. CDR3 in DNA: TGTGCCAGCAGTTTATGGGACAGGGCGTATGAAAAACTGTTTTTT. J is TRBJ1-4 and V is TRBV28, with 8 nucleotides matching TRBD1. The CDR3 has 15 amino acids. The germline V gene has CDR1 MDHEN and CDR2 SYDVKM. J was trimmed by 6 bases and V by 0 bases; bases with no gene match: 3.

This clone occurred a few times. V and J are TRBV27 and TRBJ2-1; the match to TRBD1 covers 9 bases. V shed 6 bases and J 5 bases; nucleotides not matched to a gene: 20. CDR3 length equals 19 residues. Germline CDR1 is MNHEY and CDR2 is SMNVEV (reference sequence). The CDR3 sequence is CASRPKQGAGQTVNNEQFF. CDR3 coding DNA: TGTGCCAGCAGACCCAAACAGGGGGCAGGCCAAACAGTTAACAATGAGCAGTTCTTC.

The chain links TRBV28 to TRBJ1-2, with D possibly TRBD1 on 6 matching bases. V lost 4 bases, J lost 2 bases, and 11 bases lay in between. CDR3 length equals 14 residues. Germline CDR1 is MDHEN and CDR2 is SYDVKM. The CDR3 loop is CASSSGGQNYGYTF. The CDR3 coding sequence is TGTGCCAGCAGTTCGGGGGGACAAAACTATGGCTACACCTTC.

The CDR3 here is CATYAPELNTIFQFF. The CDR3 DNA sequence: TGTGCCACATACGCCCCCGAACTAAACACTATATTCCAGTTCTTC. The chain couples TRBV7-9 to TRBJ2-1; no firm D call. CDR3 size: 15 residues. CDR1 is SEHNR, CDR2 FQNEAQ, per germline (reference sequence). V was cut by 10 bases and J by 13 bases, with 29 bases left in between.